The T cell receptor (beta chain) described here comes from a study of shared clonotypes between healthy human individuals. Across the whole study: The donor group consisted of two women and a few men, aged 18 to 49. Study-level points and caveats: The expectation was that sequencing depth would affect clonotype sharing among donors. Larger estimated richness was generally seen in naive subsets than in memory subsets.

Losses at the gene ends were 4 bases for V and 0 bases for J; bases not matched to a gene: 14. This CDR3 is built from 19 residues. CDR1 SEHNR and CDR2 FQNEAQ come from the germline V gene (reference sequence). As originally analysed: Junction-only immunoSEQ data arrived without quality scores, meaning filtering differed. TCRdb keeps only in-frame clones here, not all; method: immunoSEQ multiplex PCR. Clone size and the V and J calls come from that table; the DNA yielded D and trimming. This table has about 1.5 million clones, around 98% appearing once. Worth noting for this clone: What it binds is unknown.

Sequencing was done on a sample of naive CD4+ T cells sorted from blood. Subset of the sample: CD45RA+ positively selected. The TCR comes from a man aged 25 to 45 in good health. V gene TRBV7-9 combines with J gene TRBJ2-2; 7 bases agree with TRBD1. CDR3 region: CASSSYPNRGAANTGELFF. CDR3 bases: TGTGCCAGCAGCTCTTATCCTAACAGGGGTGCAGCGAACACCGGGGAGCTGTTTTTT.